The sequence of this T cell receptor beta chain was determined in a study of regulatory T cells in long-lasting Graves disease. Whole-study results and caveats: TRBV28, TRBJ1-2 and TRBJ2-5 were favored in persistent disease.

TCR beta libraries were built with iRepertoire HTBI primers and Arm-PCR of CDR3 regions. TCRdb independently ran MiXCR on the multiplex PCR reads; one entry per CDR3 protein. The data contain some 500,000 distinct CDR3 sequences, approximately 13% of them singletons. The time point was: newly diagnosed GD, antithyroid drugs for less than 3 months. The TCR library was prepared using RNA isolated from PBMCs. As collected, the peripheral blood samples measured about 8.1 milliliters each and went into EDTA tubes. The CDR3 has 17 residues. In germline, CDR1 is SNHLY, CDR2 FYNNEI. V shed 1 base, J shed 7 bases, and the junction held 6 bases outside the gene matches. This clonotype was observed many times. As yet, its antigen is unknown. This same sample was also part of a study on T cells in Graves' hyperthyroidism and ophthalmopathy. From that second work: Most thyroid clonotypes expanded above 0.001 appeared in blood too.

Specimen: peripheral blood mononuclear cells (PBMCs), collected at new diagnosis, from a patient treated with antithyroid drugs. This chain links TRBV2 with TRBJ2-2; TRBD2 matches at 13 bases. This clonotype originated in a man aged 30 to 45 with Graves disease. The CDR3 protein is CASSEGTSGRRGGELFF. For the CDR3, the DNA is TGTGCCAGCAGTGAAGGGACTAGCGGGAGAAGGGGCGGGGAGCTGTTTTTT.